This T cell receptor beta chain is from a study of blood T cell repertoires in COVID-19. The wider study: Some COVID-19 samples were acute and others convalescent; all came from the United States, Italy and Spain.

Per germline, CDR1 LGHDT and CDR2 YNNKEL (reference sequence). The CDR3 has 16 amino acids. Between the trimmed V and J ends, which lost 4 bases and 3 bases, there was a span of 18 bases. Living in roughly 23 US areas, the participants were between roughly 18 and 95 years of age. Only in-frame clones appear in the TCRdb table, and some are missing; sequencing was by immunoSEQ multiplex PCR. The profile covers 200,000 to 250,000 clones, with around 87% appearing a single time and under 4% taken by the ten largest. Source material: PBMCs or T cells enriched from blood (not recorded which). This chain uses TRBV3-1 (or the pseudogene TRBV3-2) with TRBJ1-2; D remains ambiguous. This sequence originates from a woman younger than 35 in a cohort exposed to, infected with or recovered from COVID-19 (not recorded which). Here the CDR3 reads CASSLQVAGRDYGYTF. Written as DNA, the CDR3 is TGTGCCAGCAGCCTCCAGGTGGCCGGGAGAGACTATGGCTACACCTTC.